This is a list of T cell receptor beta chains from one sample in a study of shared clonotypes between healthy human individuals. Clones were sequenced by immunoSEQ multiplex PCR, and TCRdb holds only the in-frame ones, with some missing. The repertoire has over 2 million clones, just under 95% of them found once; the top ten carry around 0.35%. The specimen was naive CD4+ T cells from PBMCs. These receptor sequences come from a man aged 18 to 30 in good health. Some clones in this sample may be carry-over from other donors' samples. The conserved cysteine and the conserved F or W are not part of the CDR3 here. The order of the fields is clone size, J gene, V gene, CDR3 protein. Size tells how often a clone was seen (once, few, many) or the class of an expanded clone, and some rows leave it out.

. | TRBJ2-1 | TRBV5-4 | ASSSPRLAGEQF
. | TRBJ2-1 | TRBV9 | ASSVGGTSGEEQF
. | TRBJ1-1 | TRBV6-1 | ASSRERDVEAF
once | TRBJ2-4 | TRBV7-9 | ASLPQGADIQY
. | TRBJ1-1 | TRBV4-1 | ASSQPDGAVNTEAF
. | TRBJ2-7 | TRBV7-3 | ASSPGPPYEQY
. | TRBJ2-3 | TRBV19 | ASSLGGTSGSTDTQY
. | TRBJ1-1 | TRBV19 | ASSIGGYGAF
. | TRBJ2-7 | TRBV7-2 | ASSSIHGTYEQY
. | TRBJ2-3 | TRBV5-4 | ASSGGATTDTQY
once | TRBJ2-2 | TRBV19 | ASKATGELF
. | TRBJ2-7 | TRBV4-3 | ASSRLAGLPGEQY
. | TRBJ2-5 | TRBV29-1 | SVEENQSETQY
. | TRBJ2-7 | TRBV6-1 | ASSETGGSYEQY
. | TRBJ2-3 | TRBV4-3 | ASRERGLAVDTQY
. | TRBJ2-3 | TRBV25-1 | ASKVRGLANGTQY
. | TRBJ2-3 | TRBV28 | ASRGQGLAGADTQY
. | TRBJ2-7 | TRBV2 | ASSMELAGAGEQY
. | TRBJ1-2 | TRBV27 | ASSPGPRMDYGYT
. | TRBJ1-5 | TRBV2 | ASSDDGTDYSPQH
. | TRBJ2-2 | TRBV5-4 | ASSSRTSGPTGELF
. | TRBJ2-5 | TRBV2 | ASSEQPQGATQETQY
. | TRBJ2-3 | TRBV7-2 | ASILSSADTQY
. | TRBJ2-7 | TRBV18 | ASSPREGPAYEQY
once | TRBJ2-1 | TRBV20-1 | SASWNEQF
once | TRBJ2-3 | TRBV2 | ASKGRQAPDTQY
. | TRBJ2-1 | TRBV27 | ASSLFPEMSYNEQF
. | TRBJ2-1 | TRBV6-1 | ASRGHQSYNEQF
. | TRBJ2-3 | TRBV2 | ASSGDTQY
. | TRBJ2-5 | TRBV28 | ASSSATSGKETQY
once | TRBJ2-7 | TRBV4-2 | ASSQNAGGPGEQY
. | TRBJ1-4 | TRBV25-1 | ASSDRTGVGEKLF
. | TRBJ2-3 | TRBV28 | ASSSFQRIQYADTQY
. | TRBJ2-1 | TRBV5-1 | ASSPDGLAAYNEQF
few | TRBJ1-5 | TRBV14 | ASSRSGNQPQH
. | TRBJ1-2 | TRBV2 | ASSEGKGRGYT
. | TRBJ1-5 | TRBV19 | ASNQGSNQPQH
. | TRBJ2-3 | TRBV6-6 | ASKAVGTDTQY
. | TRBJ2-5 | TRBV7-8 | ASSRVGQTKY
once | TRBJ2-1 | TRBV25-1 | ASSRGAWVHEQF
. | TRBJ2-7 | TRBV28 | ASSLPGGNVYEQY
. | TRBJ1-4 | TRBV5-1 | ASSLVTGGDEKLF
. | TRBJ2-2 | TRBV19 | ASSPPAGGEDAGELF
. | TRBJ2-3 | TRBV9 | ASSPRLDTQY
once | TRBJ2-2 | TRBV11-2 | ASRRVTGELF
. | TRBJ1-1 | TRBV7-9 | ASSLRLGLNTEAF
once | TRBJ1-2 | TRBV5-8 | ASSSRGAGGYT
. | TRBJ2-5 | TRBV19 | ASSIVGTGPGETQY
. | TRBJ1-1 | TRBV7-9 | ASSRRGGTEAF
. | TRBJ2-5 | TRBV6-1 | ASRSAPGSGYY
. | TRBJ1-1 | TRBV7-3 | ASRQERGSTEAF
. | TRBJ2-7 | TRBV5-1 | ASSVIVGRQKEQY
. | TRBJ2-3 | TRBV29-1 | SVGLDSGTDTQY
. | TRBJ2-7 | TRBV5-4 | ASSLVTGGDAEQY
. | TRBJ2-7 | TRBV6-5 | ASSYDRGGREQY
. | TRBJ2-4 | TRBV29-1 | SVERTGIKNIQY
. | TRBJ1-4 | TRBV15 | ATSGQTGSLEKLF
. | TRBJ1-1 | TRBV18 | ASSPGQGGTEAF
. | TRBJ2-3 | TRBV9 | ASSVGGQGRTWMADTQY